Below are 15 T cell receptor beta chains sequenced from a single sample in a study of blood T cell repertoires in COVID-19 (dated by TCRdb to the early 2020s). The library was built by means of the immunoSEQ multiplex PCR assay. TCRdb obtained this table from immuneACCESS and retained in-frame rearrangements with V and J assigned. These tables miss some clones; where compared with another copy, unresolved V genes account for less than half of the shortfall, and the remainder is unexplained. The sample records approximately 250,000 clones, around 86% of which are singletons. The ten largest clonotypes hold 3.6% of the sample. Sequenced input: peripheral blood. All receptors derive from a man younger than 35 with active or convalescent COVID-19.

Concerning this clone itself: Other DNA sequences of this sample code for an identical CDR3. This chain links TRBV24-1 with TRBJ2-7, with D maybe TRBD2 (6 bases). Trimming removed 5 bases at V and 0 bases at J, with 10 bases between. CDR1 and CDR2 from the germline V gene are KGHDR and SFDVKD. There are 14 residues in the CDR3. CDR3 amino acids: CATSAGGFSYEQYF. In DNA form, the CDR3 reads TGTGCCACCAGTGCTGGGGGGTTCTCCTACGAGCAGTACTTC.

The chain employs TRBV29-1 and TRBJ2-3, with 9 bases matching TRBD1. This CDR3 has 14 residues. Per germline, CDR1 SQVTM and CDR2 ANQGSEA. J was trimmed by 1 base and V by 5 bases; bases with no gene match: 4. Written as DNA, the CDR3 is TGCAGCGTTTCTACAGGGGGCGGCACAGATACGCAGTATTTT. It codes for CSVSTGGGTDTQYF.

The CDR3 loop is CASSWGQGTSPLHF. As DNA, the CDR3 is TGTGCCAGCAGTTGGGGACAGGGTACTTCACCCCTCCACTTT. The chain joins TRBV5-4 to TRBJ1-6; 9 bases map to TRBD1. Trimming took 5 bases from V and 9 from J; bases not matched to a gene: 6. The CDR3 consists of 14 residues. Germline CDR1 and CDR2: SGHNT and YYREEE (reference sequence). The whole variable domain, remainder taken from reference TRBV5-4 and TRBJ1-6, is ETGVTQSPTHLIKTRGQQVTLRCSSQSGHNTVSWYQQALGQGPQFIFQYYREEENGRGNFPPRFSGLQFPNYSSELNVNALELDDSALYLCASSWGQGTSPLHFGNGTRLTVT.

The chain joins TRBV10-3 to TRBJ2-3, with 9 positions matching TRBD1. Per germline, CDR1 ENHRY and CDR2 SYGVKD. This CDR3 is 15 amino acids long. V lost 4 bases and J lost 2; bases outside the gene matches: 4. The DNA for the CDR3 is TGTGCCATCAGTGGAGGACAGGGGTACACAGATACGCAGTATTTT. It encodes CAISGGQGYTDTQYF.

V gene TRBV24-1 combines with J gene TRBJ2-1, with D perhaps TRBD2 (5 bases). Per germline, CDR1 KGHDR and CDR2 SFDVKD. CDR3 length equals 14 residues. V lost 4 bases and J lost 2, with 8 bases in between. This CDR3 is CATSERVPYNEQFF. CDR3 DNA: TGTGCCACCAGTGAGCGGGTCCCCTACAATGAGCAGTTCTTC.

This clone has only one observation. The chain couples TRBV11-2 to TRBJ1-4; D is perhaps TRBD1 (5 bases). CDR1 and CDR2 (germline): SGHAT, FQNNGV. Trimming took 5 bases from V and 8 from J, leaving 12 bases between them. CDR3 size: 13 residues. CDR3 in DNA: TGTGCCAGCAGCCTAGGGACTGCCGAAAAACTGTTTTTT. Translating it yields CASSLGTAEKLFF.

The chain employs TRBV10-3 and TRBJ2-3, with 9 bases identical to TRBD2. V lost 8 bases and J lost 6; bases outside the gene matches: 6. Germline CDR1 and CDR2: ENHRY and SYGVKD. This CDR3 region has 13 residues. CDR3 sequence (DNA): TGTGCCATCTCGCGGGAGGGCGTGGATACGCAGTATTTT. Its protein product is CAISREGVDTQYF.

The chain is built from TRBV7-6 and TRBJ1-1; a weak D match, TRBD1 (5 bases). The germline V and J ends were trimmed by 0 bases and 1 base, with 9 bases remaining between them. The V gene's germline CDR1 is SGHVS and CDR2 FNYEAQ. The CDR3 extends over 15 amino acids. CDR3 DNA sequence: TGTGCCAGCAGCTTAGCGGGGCCAGGGAACACTGAAGCTTTCTTT. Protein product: CASSLAGPGNTEAFF.

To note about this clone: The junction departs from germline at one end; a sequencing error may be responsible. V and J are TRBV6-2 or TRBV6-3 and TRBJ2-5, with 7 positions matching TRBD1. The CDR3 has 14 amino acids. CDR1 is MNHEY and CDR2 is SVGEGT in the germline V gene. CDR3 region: CASSGPDRLETQYF. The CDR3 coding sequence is TGTGCTAGCAGTGGCCCGGACAGGTTAGAGACCCAGTACTTC.

This chain's CDR3 is CASSPTRGGNTEAFF. The CDR3 DNA is TGTGCCAGCAGCCCAACCCGGGGGGGGAACACTGAAGCTTTCTTT. This chain uses TRBV5-8 with TRBJ1-1, with a tentative D call TRBD1 (5 bases). V was pared by 4 bases and J by 1 base, with 14 bases between. The CDR3 has 15 residues. CDR1 is SGHTS, CDR2 YDEGEE, per germline.

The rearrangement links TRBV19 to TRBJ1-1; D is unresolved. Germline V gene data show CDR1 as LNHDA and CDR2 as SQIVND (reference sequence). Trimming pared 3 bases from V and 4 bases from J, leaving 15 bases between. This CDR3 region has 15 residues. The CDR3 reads CASSMDSPEGTEAFF. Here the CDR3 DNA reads TGTGCCAGTAGTATGGACTCTCCGGAGGGCACTGAAGCTTTCTTT.

CDR3 DNA: TGTGCCAGCAGCTTAACGGCATACAATGAGCAGTTCTTC. Translation: CASSLTAYNEQFF. The gene calls are TRBV7-3 and TRBJ2-1; D gene uncertain. This CDR3 contains 13 residues. V was trimmed by 0 bases and J by 4 bases, leaving 4 bases between them. CDR1 and CDR2 (germline): SGHTA, FQGTGA.

Written as DNA, the CDR3 is TGTGCCAGCAGCTTAGTGCCAGACTACTACGAGCAGTACTTC. It translates to CASSLVPDYYEQYF. The chain carries TRBV11-1 and TRBJ2-7; weak D call: TRBD2 (5 bases). The CDR3 is 14 residues long. CDR1 SGHAT and CDR2 FQDESV come from the germline V gene (reference sequence). The V gene lost 1 base and the J gene lost 3 bases, with 10 bases spanning the gap. Complete variable domain (other parts from reference TRBV11-1 and TRBJ2-7): EAEVAQSPRYKITEKSQAVAFWCDPISGHATLYWYRQILGQGPELLVQFQDESVVDDSQLPKDRFSAERLKGVDSTLKIQPAELGDSAMYLCASSLVPDYYEQYFGPGTRLTVT.

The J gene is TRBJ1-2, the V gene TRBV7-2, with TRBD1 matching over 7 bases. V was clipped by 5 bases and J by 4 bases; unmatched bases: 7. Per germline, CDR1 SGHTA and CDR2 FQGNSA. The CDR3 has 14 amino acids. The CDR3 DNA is TGTGCCAGCAGCCTGGGGGGACAGATCTATGGCTACACCTTC. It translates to CASSLGGQIYGYTF.

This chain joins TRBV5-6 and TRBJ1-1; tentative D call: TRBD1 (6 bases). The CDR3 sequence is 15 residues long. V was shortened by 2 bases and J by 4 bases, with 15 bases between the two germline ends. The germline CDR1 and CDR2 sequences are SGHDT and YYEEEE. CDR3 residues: CASSFRTGLVTEAFF. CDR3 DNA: TGTGCCAGCAGCTTTCGAACAGGGCTTGTCACTGAAGCTTTCTTT.